A selection of T cell receptor beta chains follows, all from one sample in a study of human T cells and chemical hapten exposure. TCRdb analysed the RACE reads with MiXCR anew, one entry per CDR3 protein. The table records some 57,000 distinct CDR3 sequences, 9.5% to 10% of them present only once. This specimen was whole blood, taken in connection with sensitization to the hapten diphenylcyclopropenone (DPC). The receptors were sampled from a woman in her 30s with alopecia areata. Some clones in this sample may be carry-over from other donors' samples. Both conserved end residues are part of each CDR3. A D gene is named only where the DNA matches it firmly. Size is stated for part of the rows, as once, few or many counts, or as a class when the clone is expanded.

J: TRBJ2-2
size: many
V: TRBV4-3
length: 13
D: NA
CDR3: CASSERVTGELFF
DNA: TGCGCCAGCAGCGAACGAGTTACCGGGGAGCTGTTTTTT

J: TRBJ1-1
size: few
V: TRBV12-3/TRBV12-4
length: 13
D: NA
CDR3: CASTPTVNTEAFF
DNA: TGTGCCAGCACTCCGACAGTGAACACTGAAGCTTTCTTT

J: TRBJ2-1
size: few
V: TRBV7-3
length: 13
D: NA
CDR3: CASSLRGGDEQFF
DNA: TGTGCCAGCAGCCTTAGGGGGGGGGATGAGCAGTTCTTC

J: TRBJ1-5
size: many
V: TRBV20-1
length: 14
D: NA
CDR3: CSAMLTSGNQPQHF
DNA: TGCAGTGCTATGCTCACGTCGGGGAATCAGCCCCAGCATTTT

J: TRBJ1-1
size: NA
V: TRBV29-1
length: 11
D: TRBD1
CDR3: CSAGWDSQAFF
DNA: TGCAGCGCTGGCTGGGACAGTCAAGCTTTCTTT

J: TRBJ2-3
size: few
V: TRBV7-2
length: 15
D: NA
CDR3: CANRYIGGSTDTQYF
DNA: TGTGCCAACAGATATATCGGGGGTAGCACAGATACGCAGTATTTT

J: TRBJ1-4
size: few
V: TRBV6-5
length: 14
D: NA
CDR3: CASSYVGNNEKLFF
DNA: TGTGCCAGCAGTTACGTCGGCAATAATGAAAAACTGTTTTTT

J: TRBJ1-1
size: few
V: TRBV5-5
length: 14
D: NA
CDR3: CASSLRSGTAEAFF
DNA: TGTGCCAGCAGCTTGAGATCGGGAACAGCTGAAGCTTTCTTT

J: TRBJ1-1
size: once
V: TRBV10-3
length: 13
D: NA
CDR3: CAIRGGGVTEAFF
DNA: TGTGCCATCAGGGGGGGGGGAGTCACTGAAGCTTTCTTT

J: TRBJ2-1
size: few
V: TRBV12-3/TRBV12-4
length: 15
D: TRBD2
CDR3: CASSPRTSGANEQFF
DNA: TGTGCCAGCAGTCCTCGGACTAGCGGGGCTAATGAGCAGTTCTTC

J: TRBJ1-6
size: many
V: TRBV7-8
length: 16
D: TRBD1
CDR3: CASTLSFNRGDSPLHF
DNA: TGTGCCAGCACCCTTTCTTTTAACAGGGGTGACTCACCCCTCCACTTT

J: TRBJ2-7
size: NA
V: TRBV6-2/TRBV6-3
length: 16
D: NA
CDR3: CASSPPGPSRSYEQYF
DNA: TGTGCCAGCAGTCCGCCGGGTCCGTCCCGGTCCTACGAGCAGTACTTC

J: TRBJ1-1
size: many
V: TRBV12-3/TRBV12-4
length: 14
D: TRBD1
CDR3: CASTEQGYNTEAFF
DNA: TGTGCCAGCACGGAACAGGGGTATAACACTGAAGCTTTCTTT

J: TRBJ2-1
size: few
V: TRBV12-3/TRBV12-4
length: 17
D: NA
CDR3: CASSSNSGTASRNEQFF
DNA: TGTGCCAGCAGTTCTAATTCCGGGACGGCCTCCCGCAATGAGCAGTTCTTC

J: TRBJ1-1
size: many
V: TRBV2
length: 13
D: NA
CDR3: CASSFGDYTEAFF
DNA: TGTGCCAGCAGTTTTGGGGATTACACTGAAGCTTTCTTT

J: TRBJ1-1
size: NA
V: TRBV7-2
length: 13
D: NA
CDR3: CASSLAANTEAFF
DNA: TGTGCCAGCAGCTTAGCAGCCAACACTGAAGCTTTCTTT

J: TRBJ1-2
size: NA
V: TRBV7-2
length: 13
D: NA
CDR3: CASSLGRAYGYTF
DNA: TGTGCCAGCAGCTTAGGCAGGGCCTATGGCTACACCTTC

J: TRBJ2-1
size: few
V: TRBV28
length: 15
D: NA
CDR3: CASNGGPITYNEQFF
DNA: TGTGCCAGCAATGGGGGCCCAATTACTTACAATGAGCAGTTCTTC

J: TRBJ1-1
size: NA
V: TRBV20-1
length: 16
D: NA
CDR3: CSARKASSPKGTEAFF
DNA: TGCAGTGCCCGAAAGGCGTCCTCCCCAAAGGGAACTGAAGCTTTCTTT

J: TRBJ2-7
size: NA
V: TRBV2
length: 14
D: TRBD2
CDR3: CASSPAGGVYEQYF
DNA: TGTGCCAGCAGCCCCGCGGGGGGGGTCTACGAGCAGTACTTC

J: TRBJ2-2
size: many
V: TRBV3-1
length: 14
D: NA
CDR3: CASSQVRGTGELFF
DNA: TGTGCCAGCAGCCAAGTCCGCGGCACCGGGGAGCTGTTTTTT

J: TRBJ2-1
size: few
V: TRBV6-5
length: 15
D: TRBD1
CDR3: CASSAQGAGYNEQFF
DNA: TGTGCCAGCAGCGCACAGGGGGCAGGGTACAATGAGCAGTTCTTC

J: TRBJ2-6
size: NA
V: TRBV30
length: 12
D: NA
CDR3: CASSAGANVLTF
DNA: TGTGCATCCTCTGCTGGGGCCAACGTCCTGACTTTC

J: TRBJ2-3
size: many
V: TRBV29-1
length: 13
D: TRBD2
CDR3: CSARLAGTDTQYF
DNA: TGCAGCGCAAGACTAGCGGGAACAGATACGCAGTATTTT

J: TRBJ2-7
size: NA
V: TRBV12-3/TRBV12-4
length: 17
D: TRBD1
CDR3: CASSLTPSRDSPYEQYF
DNA: TGTGCCAGCAGCCTAACCCCTTCCCGGGACAGTCCCTACGAGCAGTACTTC

J: TRBJ1-4
size: NA
V: TRBV7-8
length: 13
D: NA
CDR3: CASSFVQSEKLFF
DNA: TGTGCCAGCAGCTTCGTTCAATCTGAAAAACTGTTTTTT

J: TRBJ2-3
size: few
V: TRBV4-3
length: 14
D: NA
CDR3: CASSQDRGRQTQYF
DNA: TGCGCCAGCAGCCAAGATAGGGGGAGGCAAACGCAGTATTTT

J: TRBJ2-3
size: NA
V: TRBV6-2/TRBV6-3
length: 11
D: NA
CDR3: CASSYRDTQYF
DNA: TGTGCCAGCAGTTATCGGGATACGCAGTATTTT

J: TRBJ1-5
size: NA
V: TRBV3-1
length: 14
D: NA
CDR3: CASSKGGSNQPQHF
DNA: TGTGCCAGCAGCAAGGGGGGAAGCAATCAGCCCCAGCATTTT

J: TRBJ1-2
size: many
V: TRBV20-1
length: 13
D: TRBD1
CDR3: CSAWTGERNGYTF
DNA: TGCAGTGCCTGGACAGGGGAGCGCAATGGCTACACCTTC

J: TRBJ1-2
size: few
V: TRBV11-2
length: 16
D: NA
CDR3: CASSLNLLSSNYGYTF
DNA: TGTGCCAGCAGTCTAAACCTCCTCTCGTCCAACTATGGCTACACCTTC

J: TRBJ2-1
size: many
V: TRBV9
length: 15
D: TRBD2
CDR3: CASSVLSGGENEQFF
DNA: TGTGCCAGCAGCGTCCTTAGCGGGGGAGAGAATGAGCAGTTCTTC

J: TRBJ1-3
size: few
V: TRBV13
length: 14
D: TRBD1
CDR3: CASSYLDRGNTIYF
DNA: TGTGCCAGCAGCTACCTTGACAGGGGCAACACCATATATTTT

J: TRBJ1-1
size: NA
V: TRBV14
length: 15
D: TRBD1
CDR3: CASSQEKGANTEAFF
DNA: TGTGCCAGCAGCCAAGAAAAGGGGGCGAACACTGAAGCTTTCTTT

J: TRBJ1-4
size: NA
V: TRBV29-1
length: 13
D: NA
CDR3: CSVATTQNEKLFF
DNA: TGCAGCGTTGCCACAACCCAGAATGAAAAACTGTTTTTT

J: TRBJ2-6
size: NA
V: TRBV29-1
length: 13
D: NA
CDR3: CSVKISGANVLTF
DNA: TGCAGCGTTAAGATATCTGGGGCCAACGTCCTGACTTTC